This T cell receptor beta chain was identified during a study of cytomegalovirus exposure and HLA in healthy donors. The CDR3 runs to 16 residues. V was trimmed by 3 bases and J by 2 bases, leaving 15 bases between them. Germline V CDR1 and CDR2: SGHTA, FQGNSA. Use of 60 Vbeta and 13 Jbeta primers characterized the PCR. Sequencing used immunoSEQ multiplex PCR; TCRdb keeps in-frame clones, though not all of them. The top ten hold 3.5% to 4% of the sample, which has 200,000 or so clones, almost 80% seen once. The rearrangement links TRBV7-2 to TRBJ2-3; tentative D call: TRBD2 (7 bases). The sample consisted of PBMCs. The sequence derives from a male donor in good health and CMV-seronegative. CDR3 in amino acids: CASSFQGLAVTDTQYF. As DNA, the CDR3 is TGTGCCAGCAGCTTCCAGGGGCTAGCGGTCACAGATACGCAGTATTTT.